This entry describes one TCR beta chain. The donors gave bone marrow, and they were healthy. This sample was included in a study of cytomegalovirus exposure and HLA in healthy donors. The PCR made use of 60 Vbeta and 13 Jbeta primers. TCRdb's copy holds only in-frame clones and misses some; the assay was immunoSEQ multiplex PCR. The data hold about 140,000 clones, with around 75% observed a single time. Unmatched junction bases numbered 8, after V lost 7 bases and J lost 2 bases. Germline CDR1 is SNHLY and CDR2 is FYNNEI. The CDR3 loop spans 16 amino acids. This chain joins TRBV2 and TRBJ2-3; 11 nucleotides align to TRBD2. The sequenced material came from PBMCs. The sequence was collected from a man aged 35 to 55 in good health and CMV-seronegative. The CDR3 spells CASTLRLAGNTDTQYF. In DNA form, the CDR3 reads TGTGCCAGCACCCTACGACTAGCGGGGAACACAGATACGCAGTATTTT.